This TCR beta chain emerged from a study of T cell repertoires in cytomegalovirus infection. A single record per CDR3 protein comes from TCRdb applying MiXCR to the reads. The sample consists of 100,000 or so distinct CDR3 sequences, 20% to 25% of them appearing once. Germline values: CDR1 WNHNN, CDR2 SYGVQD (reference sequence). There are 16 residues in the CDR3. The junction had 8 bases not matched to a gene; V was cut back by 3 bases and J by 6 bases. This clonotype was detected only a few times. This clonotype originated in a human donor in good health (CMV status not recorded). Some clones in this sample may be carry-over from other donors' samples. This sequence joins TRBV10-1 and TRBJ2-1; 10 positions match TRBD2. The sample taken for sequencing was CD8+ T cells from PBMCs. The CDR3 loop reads CASSDPGTSATNEQFF. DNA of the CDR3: TGCGCCAGCAGTGACCCCGGGACTAGCGCTACCAATGAGCAGTTCTTC.